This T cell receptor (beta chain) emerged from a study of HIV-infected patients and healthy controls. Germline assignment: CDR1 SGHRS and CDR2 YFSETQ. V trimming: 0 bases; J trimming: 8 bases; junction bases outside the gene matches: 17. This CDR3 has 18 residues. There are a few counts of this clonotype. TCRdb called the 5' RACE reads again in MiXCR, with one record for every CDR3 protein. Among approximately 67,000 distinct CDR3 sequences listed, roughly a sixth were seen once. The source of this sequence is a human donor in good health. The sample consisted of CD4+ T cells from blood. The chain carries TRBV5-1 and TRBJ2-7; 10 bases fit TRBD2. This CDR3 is CASSLGDTGLADTYQQYF. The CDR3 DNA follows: TGCGCCAGCAGCTTGGGGGACACCGGACTAGCGGATACGTACCAGCAGTACTTC.